The TCR beta chain under discussion was sequenced for a study of cytomegalovirus exposure and HLA in healthy donors. As for the study in general: Of the donors genotyped, several hundred in all, less than 90% fell in the Caucasian-associated ancestry cluster. Findings of the study overall: The only immune exposure information that was available was CMV serostatus. Some V segments could not be told apart, so they were left out, TRBV6-2 and TRBV6-3 among them.

The germline gives CDR1 SGHTS, CDR2 YDEGEE. V was cut by 4 bases and J by 7 bases, with 14 bases left in between. The CDR3 extends over 13 amino acids. The primer mix had 60 Vbeta and 13 Jbeta primers. Methods used by the authors: In a later analysis, of 80 million or so unique beta chains, about 10 million appeared in at least two donors. Here immunoSEQ multiplex PCR was the method, and the copy in TCRdb shows in-frame clones only, minus some. The V and J calls and clone size were taken over from that table, and D and trimming were inferred from the DNA. Of 40,000 to 55,000 clones in the sample, 75% to 80% were seen once. Worth noting for this clone: The antigen is not known.

This rearrangement joins TRBV5-8 to TRBJ2-5; D is possibly TRBD1 (6 bases). Input material: PBMCs. The TCR comes from a woman aged 40 to 50 in good health and CMV-seropositive. This chain's CDR3 is CASSETGIVTQYF. Written as DNA, the CDR3 is TGTGCCAGCAGCGAGACAGGAATAGTGACCCAGTACTTC.